The clone carrying this T cell receptor (beta chain) was observed at least ten times. The antigen remains unidentified. This sample was taken from a study of identical twins. Study-level points and caveats: Out-of-frame alpha sequences that twins shared showed excess low generation probability. Surplus twin overlap in beta out-of-frame sequences was less pronounced. High-abundance cord blood beta clonotypes had fewer insertions; memory repertoires showed none.

V was pared by 3 bases and J by 8 bases, with 6 bases of the junction left unmatched. The CDR3 is 14 amino acids. Germline-derived CDR1 and CDR2 are LNHDA and SQIVND (reference sequence). TCRdb called the 5' RACE reads again in MiXCR, with one record for every CDR3 protein. This table holds around 650,000 distinct CDR3 sequences, 7.1% found once. These data also featured in a second study, about yellow fever vaccine responses in identical twins.

The source material was PBMCs. The genes are TRBV19 and TRBJ2-1; 8 nucleotides agree with TRBD2. The receptor's source is a woman aged 18-30 years in good health. The chain's CDR3 is CASSIGLASYEQFF. CDR3 nucleotide sequence: TGTGCCAGTAGTATTGGACTAGCTAGCTATGAGCAGTTCTTC. Drawing the rest from reference TRBV19 and TRBJ2-1, the complete variable domain is DGGITQSPKYLFRKEGQNVTLSCEQNLNHDAMYWYRQDPGQGLRLIYYSQIVNDFQKGDIAEGYSVSREKKESFPLTVTSAQKNPTAFYLCASSIGLASYEQFFGPGTRLTVL.